This T cell receptor (beta chain) was obtained from a study of shared clonotypes between healthy human individuals (dated by TCRdb to 2019 to 2021). About the study as a whole: A couple of women and a few men aged 18 to 49 years were included in the cohort. For each donor, three plates each were used for CD4 naive and CD4 memory, two plates were used for CD8 naive, and one plate was used for CD8 memory. The study deeply sequenced blood TCR repertoires of 5 or 6 healthy adults to estimate repertoire size and the extent of clonotype sharing between individuals. To increase sequencing depth and limit assay-specific biases, different laboratories used diverse techniques to prepare libraries and sequence TCR repertoires. Each donor's leukapheresis produced roughly between about 0.8 and 8.9 billion PBMCs.

Using the deep immunoSEQ assay, multiplex PCR amplified TCR CDR3 regions from genomic DNA. For each cell subset, the extracted genomic DNA was distributed evenly across all wells of several immunoSEQ 96-well plates, and each plate served as one replicate. For sorted subsets, each replicate PCR was loaded with 150 to 250 ng genomic DNA, equivalent to 30,000 to 35,000 T cell genomes. Purified libraries were measured with a Qubit 3.0 fluorometer, size-checked on a Bioanalyzer 2100, and measured again with the KAPA Library Quantification kit. Each immunoSEQ 96-well plate was sequenced on its own single-read 150-cycle Illumina NextSeq 550 flow cell. The source study handled its data this way. Because the immunoSEQ output included only junctional sequences and no quality scores, the filtering could not be the same as the filtering used for full-length reads. Sequences were annotated with PyIR, a Python wrapper for IgBLAST v1.9, using IMGT germline references to assign V/J genes and CDR3. Reads with weak V/J assignments (E-value above 1e-6), missing CDR3, stop codons, out-of-frame junctions, or ambiguous translated residues were removed. V3J clonotypes were defined as sequences sharing the same inferred V gene, J gene, and CDR3 amino acid sequence. Percentage overlap between repertoires was computed as shared unique clonotypes divided by the size of the smaller repertoire. RTK rarefaction, the Chao1 estimator, and Recon v2.1 estimates of unobserved clonotypes were used to assess repertoire richness. Generation probabilities were computed with OLGA for all TCRbeta clonotypes obtained by the gDNA method from four donors. TCRdb stores this immuneACCESS table with in-frame sequences only. Part of the clones is absent; in the studies checked, under half of the shortfall reflects unresolved V genes, and no reason is known for the rest. For V, J and clone size, that table is used; D and trimming come from the DNA. This sample has more than 2,000,000 clones in its table, and approximately 93% of those were observed once. The top ten clonotypes cover about 0.41% of the sample.

The germline ends are 21 bases apart after V is trimmed by 0 bases and J by 2 bases. The CDR3 runs 19 amino acids, cysteine and phenylalanine included. The entry retains the CDR3 DNA only, 57 bases that are in frame from base 1. CDR1 and CDR2, looked up from the germline V gene, are LGHNA and YNFKEQ. Points on this clone: Its antigen remains unidentified. The record has no base qualities; no much larger clone is one base away.

Study-wide findings and limitations: Clonotypes shared by all four sorted-subset donors showed higher generation probabilities than non-shared clonotypes. Pairwise subsampling indicated that sequencing depth was expected to affect the degree of clonotype sharing among donors. Even with the large sequencing depth, rarefaction of the sorted-subset datasets indicated that sequencing was incomplete. Sharing across a handful of donors was observed for about 5% of naive CD4, 3.5% of naive CD8, 2% to 2.5% of memory CD4, and roughly 0.4% of memory CD8 clonotypes. Sampling was limited to blood, and TCR repertoires in tissue likely differ from TCR repertoires in blood. The genetic and exposure-history diversity represented was limited by the small number of donors. Naive subsets generally had larger estimated clonotype richness than memory subsets did.

The donors were healthy, HIV-negative adults with no recently reported acute infections or vaccinations. Every donor was a Caucasian adult living in Nashville, Tennessee, USA. CD4+ T cells were enriched by magnetic negative selection, after which naive cells were positively selected on CD45RA and the negative fraction was taken as the memory subset. Blood was collected by leukapheresis, and PBMCs were isolated by Ficoll-Histopaque density gradient centrifugation and then cryopreserved in liquid nitrogen vapor phase. Analytical flow cytometry was used to check the purity and quantity of each magnetically sorted T cell population. Genomic DNA was isolated from every sorted fraction and measured by UV absorbance on a Nanodrop 2000c.

This TCR derives from a man younger than 35 in good health. Some clones in this sample may be carry-over from other donors' samples. The chain links TRBV4-2 with TRBJ2-3; the best D guess is TRBD2, with 6 bases matching. The material sequenced was naive CD4+ T cells from PBMCs. The cell subset or site label, read with the paper, signifies: CD45RA+ positively selected. In nucleotide form, the sequence is TGTGCCAGCAGCCAAGATACTGGGTGGGCCGGGAGTCCCACAGATACGCAGTATTTT. This is translated as CASSQDTGWAGSPTDTQYF.